This passage covers 26 T cell receptor beta chains from one sample sequenced in a study of T cell responses to AZD1222 COVID-19 vaccine. Clones were sequenced by immunoSEQ multiplex PCR, and TCRdb holds only the in-frame ones, with some missing. The sample has approximately 130,000 clones; roughly 93% are singletons. Sequencing used peripheral blood, obtained on day 0 of AZD1222 vaccination. The receptors here all came from an adult in good health.

The rearrangement links TRBV27 to TRBJ1-2; tentative D call: TRBD1 (5 bases). This CDR3 is 14 amino acids long. Between the trimmed V and J ends, which lost 2 bases and 5 bases, there was a span of 12 bases. Germline V gene data show CDR1 as MNHEY and CDR2 as SMNVEV (reference sequence). CDR3: CASSLSVTGYGYTF. The CDR3 bases are TGTGCCAGCAGTTTAAGTGTCACAGGTTATGGCTACACCTTC.

The chain recombines TRBV10-1 with TRBJ1-1; 7 bases agree with TRBD1. Trimming removed 6 bases from V and 8 bases from J; junction bases left unmatched: 6. CDR1 WNHNN and CDR2 SYGVQD come from the germline V gene (reference sequence). This CDR3 is built from 12 residues. The CDR3 bases are TGCGCCAGCAGCCCAACGACAGGGGAAGCTTTCTTT. This codes for CASSPTTGEAFF.

DNA for the CDR3: TGTGCCAGCAGCGTTTATGGGGGACTAGCGGATACGCAGTATTTT. This translates into CASSVYGGLADTQYF. J is TRBJ2-3 and V is TRBV11-2, with 10 bases that match TRBD2. The CDR3 has 15 amino acids. From germline, CDR1 is SGHAT and CDR2 FQNNGV. V shed 5 bases, J shed 6 bases, and the junction held 8 bases outside the gene matches.

The rearrangement links TRBV2 to TRBJ1-2; no clear D. Germline-derived CDR1 and CDR2 are SNHLY and FYNNEI. This CDR3 contains 12 residues. Trimming shortened V by 6 bases and J by 7 bases, and 12 bases separated the two germline ends. Here the CDR3 DNA reads TGTGCCAGCAGACCCGACAACGTTGGCTACACCTTC. This translates into CASRPDNVGYTF.

The chain uses TRBV2 and TRBJ2-5; D ambiguous. Germline CDR1 SNHLY, CDR2 FYNNEI. The V and J ends lost 2 bases and 4 bases respectively, with 11 bases between them. This CDR3 is 14 amino acids long. CDR3 sequence reads: CASSERTRGETQYF. The CDR3 nucleotides are TGTGCCAGCAGTGAACGCACCCGAGGAGAGACCCAGTACTTC.

The rearrangement joins TRBV20-1 to TRBJ2-7; 9 bases line up with TRBD1. This CDR3 spans 14 amino acids. Unmatched junction bases numbered 6, after V lost 3 bases and J lost 3 bases. Germline loops: CDR1 DFQATT, CDR2 SNEGSKA (reference sequence). CDR3 region: CSASTGTGIYEQYF. The CDR3 nucleotides are TGCAGTGCTAGTACCGGGACAGGGATCTACGAGCAGTACTTC.

This rearrangement joins TRBV10-3 to TRBJ2-5, with TRBD2 as a possible D gene (5 bases). Between the trimmed V and J ends, which lost 5 bases and 0 bases, there was a span of 7 bases. Germline loops: CDR1 ENHRY, CDR2 SYGVKD. The CDR3 is 13 residues long. The CDR3 region is CAISRTHQETQYF. DNA for the CDR3: TGTGCCATCAGTCGGACTCACCAAGAGACCCAGTACTTC.

The chain joins TRBV6-5 to TRBJ1-1, with TRBD1 identical over 8 bases. Germline assignment: CDR1 MNHEY and CDR2 SVGAGI. The V and J ends lost 7 bases and 6 bases, in that order; junction bases with no gene match: 10. The CDR3 covers 14 residues. CDR3 coding DNA: TGTGCCAGCAACCACAGGGGGGTTAGGGCTGAAGCTTTCTTT. Translation gives CASNHRGVRAEAFF.

The chain has TRBV7-6 and TRBJ2-1; 10 nucleotides align to TRBD1. The V gene end was trimmed by 2 bases and the J gene end by 2 bases; junction bases not matched to a gene: 9. The CDR3 contains 18 residues. The germline V gene encodes CDR1 SGHVS and CDR2 FNYEAQ. In DNA, the CDR3 is TGTGCCAGCAGCTTATCTCATACCGGGACAGGGGCCTACAATGAGCAGTTCTTC. It translates to CASSLSHTGTGAYNEQFF.

Concerning this clone itself: One junction end disagrees with the germline gene, perhaps due to a read error. The chain recombines TRBV15 with TRBJ2-3; perhaps D is TRBD1 or TRBD2 (5 bases each). This CDR3 has 16 amino acids. Per the germline V gene, CDR1 is LNHNV and CDR2 is YYDKDF (reference sequence). DNA of the CDR3: TGTGCCGCCAGCAGAGGATCCGGGCAGGGACCAGATACGCAGTATTTT. It is translated as CAASRGSGQGPDTQYF.

This clone was recorded once. The J gene is TRBJ2-7, the V gene TRBV18; D remains unclear. The CDR3 sequence is 15 residues long. Germline loops: CDR1 KGHSH, CDR2 LQKENI. The ends were cut back, 3 bases at V and 1 base at J, with 13 bases in the middle. For the CDR3, the DNA is TGTGCCAGCTCACCGGGAACAGTAACTTCCTACGAGCAGTACTTC. Its translation is CASSPGTVTSYEQYF.

V gene TRBV16 combines with J gene TRBJ1-5; 9 bases line up with TRBD1. CDR3 length: 15 amino acids. J was trimmed by 6 bases and V by 4 bases; bases with no gene match: 7. CDR1 KGHSY and CDR2 FQNENV come from the germline V gene. CDR3: CASSLRQGDSQPQHF. The CDR3 coding sequence is TGTGCCAGCAGCCTCCGACAGGGGGATAGTCAGCCCCAGCATTTT.

This clone occurred once. The chain is built from TRBV5-5 and TRBJ1-5; D is unclear. Germline V lookup: CDR1 SGHKS, CDR2 YYEKEE (reference sequence). The CDR3 spans 14 residues. V lost 1 base and J 4 bases, leaving 9 bases between the germline ends. This CDR3 is CASSLFSENQPQHF. The DNA of the CDR3 is TGTGCCAGCAGCTTGTTCTCGGAGAATCAGCCCCAGCATTTT.

The chain uses TRBV25-1 and TRBJ2-1, with D perhaps assigned TRBD1 or TRBD2 (5 bases each). CDR3 length equals 12 residues. Germline loops: CDR1 MGHDK, CDR2 SYGVNS. V was pared by 2 bases and J by 8 bases, with 7 bases between. DNA of the CDR3: TGTGCCAGCAGTGAAGGGGGACATGAGCAGTTCTTC. This translates into CASSEGGHEQFF.

The chain is built from TRBV6-1 and TRBJ1-5, with 9 bases fitting TRBD1. V gave up 0 bases and J gave up 6 bases; unmatched junction bases: 3. The V gene's germline CDR1 is MNHNS and CDR2 SASEGT. CDR3 length equals 15 residues. The DNA of the CDR3 is TGTGCCAGCAGTGAAGCGGGGACAGGGTTTCAGCCCCAGCATTTT. Encoded protein: CASSEAGTGFQPQHF.

This chain connects TRBV6-9 to TRBJ1-5; 7 bases align to TRBD1. J lost 1 base, V lost 4 bases, and 4 bases had no gene match. This CDR3 is 15 amino acids long. Germline CDR1 reads MNHGY; CDR2 reads SVAAGI. CDR3 amino acids: CASSSGRGSNQPQHF. The CDR3, as DNA: TGTGCCAGCAGTTCCGGCAGGGGGAGCAATCAGCCCCAGCATTTT.

The gene calls are TRBV5-1 and TRBJ1-2; 7 bases fit TRBD1. The V gene end was trimmed by 4 bases and the J gene end by 5 bases; junction bases not matched to a gene: 8. The CDR3 has 14 residues. The germline CDR1 and CDR2 sequences are SGHRS and YFSETQ. The CDR3 sequence: CASSQTGASYGYTF. The DNA for the CDR3 is TGCGCCAGCAGCCAAACAGGGGCCTCTTATGGCTACACCTTC.

The chain links TRBV9 to TRBJ1-3; TRBD1 agrees at 8 bases. V was clipped by 3 bases and J by 5 bases; unmatched bases: 13. Germline CDR1 and CDR2: SGDLS and YYNGEE. This CDR3 contains 17 residues. CDR3 loop: CASSGRDRLSLRNTIYF. CDR3 coding DNA: TGTGCCAGCAGCGGCCGGGACAGGCTCTCTCTCCGAAACACCATATATTTT.

This chain uses TRBV18 with TRBJ1-5; 11 bases fit TRBD1. The length of the CDR3 is 16 residues. J gave up 4 bases and V 6 bases, and 8 bases lay outside the gene matches. Germline CDR1 KGHSH, CDR2 LQKENI. CDR3 DNA: TGTGCCAGCTCCCTCGGGACAGGGGGGAGTAATCAGCCCCAGCATTTT. Translating gives CASSLGTGGSNQPQHF.

The rearrangement uses TRBV5-3 and TRBJ1-2; 7 bases match TRBD1. TRBV5-3 is an ORF, and what it does is uncertain. V trimming: 3 bases; J trimming: 0 bases; junction bases outside the gene matches: 8. CDR3 length equals 16 residues. CDR3 region: CARSYGWTGTNYGYTF. CDR3 coding DNA: TGTGCCAGAAGCTACGGTTGGACAGGAACTAACTATGGCTACACCTTC.

The rearrangement links TRBV3-1 (or the pseudogene TRBV3-2) to TRBJ2-7; 9 bases match TRBD2. The CDR3 is 12 amino acids. V shed 4 bases, J shed 12 bases, and the junction held 7 bases outside the gene matches. The germline CDR1 and CDR2 sequences are LGHDT and YNNKEL (reference sequence). As DNA, the CDR3 is TGTGCCAGCAGCCGCGGGGGGGCGAGGCGGTACTTC. The encoded protein is CASSRGGARRYF.

This clone has only one observation. V gene TRBV7-9 combines with J gene TRBJ2-7; unclear D gene. Germline V gene data show CDR1 as SEHNR and CDR2 as FQNEAQ (reference sequence). Trimming took off 2 bases at V and 7 bases at J, with 9 bases between the two ends. The CDR3 has 12 amino acids. The DNA for the CDR3 is TGTGCCAGCAGCTTAAACACTGGGGAGCAGTACTTC. The encoded protein is CASSLNTGEQYF.

The chain is built from TRBV7-9 and TRBJ2-2, with no clear D. Trimming removed 2 bases at V and 7 bases at J, with 5 bases between. The CDR3 runs to 12 residues. The V gene's germline CDR1 is SEHNR and CDR2 FQNEAQ (reference sequence). CDR3 sequence reads: CASSLRSGELFF. The CDR3 DNA is TGTGCCAGCAGCTTAAGAAGCGGGGAGCTGTTTTTT. Filled out from reference TRBV7-9 and TRBJ2-2, the complete variable domain reads DTGVSQNPRHKITKRGQNVTFRCDPISEHNRLYWYRQTLGQGPEFLTYFQNEAQLEKSRLLSDRFSAERPKGSFSTLEIQRTEQGDSAMYLCASSLRSGELFFGEGSRLTVL.

The V call is TRBV5-1, the J call TRBJ2-3; 13 nucleotides agree with TRBD2. The length of the CDR3 is 14 residues. J lost 11 bases, V lost 4 bases, and 7 bases had no gene match. Per the germline V gene, CDR1 is SGHRS and CDR2 is YFSETQ. DNA of the CDR3: TGCGCCAGCAGCCACGGACTAGCGGGGGAAGGGCAGTATTTT. Protein: CASSHGLAGEGQYF.

The chain recombines TRBV6-6 with TRBJ1-1; D ambiguous. The CDR3 has 12 residues. Germline V gene lookup returns CDR1 MNHNY and CDR2 SVGAGI (reference sequence). Trimming stripped 5 bases from V and 3 bases from J, with 7 bases between. CDR3 residues: CASSPGYTEAFF. The CDR3 DNA follows: TGTGCCAGCAGTCCGGGTTACACTGAAGCTTTCTTT.

This clone came up once. The CDR3 DNA reads as TGTGCCAGCAGTTCCGGGGGACTGGGCTACAATGAGCAGTTCTTC. It yields the protein CASSSGGLGYNEQFF. The rearrangement links TRBV27 to TRBJ2-1; weak D call: TRBD2 (6 bases). Germline V CDR1 and CDR2: MNHEY, SMNVEV (reference sequence). This CDR3 is built from 15 residues. The V and J ends lost 4 bases and 3 bases respectively, with 13 bases between them.